This entry features one T cell receptor (beta chain) sequence. V trimming: 3 bases; J trimming: 6 bases; junction bases outside the gene matches: 8. This CDR3 comprises 16 residues. CDR1 is MDHEN and CDR2 is SYDVKM in the germline V gene. The data originate from a study of blood T cell repertoires in COVID-19. Original analysis: Researchers report that nucleated cell counts were estimated from reference gene primer amplification. Measured with immunoSEQ multiplex PCR; TCRdb has only the in-frame clones, and not every one. That table gives V, J and clone size, and the DNA gave D and trimming. The sample has roughly 330,000 clones; over 75% are singletons.

Specimen: PBMCs or T cells enriched from blood (not recorded which). The chain combines TRBV28 with TRBJ1-6, with 7 bases identical to TRBD1. This TCR was recovered from a man younger than 40 who had recovered from COVID-19. The CDR3 protein is CASSFSAGGTNSPLHF. CDR3 sequence (DNA): TGTGCCAGCAGTTTTTCTGCAGGGGGGACTAATTCACCCCTCCACTTT.